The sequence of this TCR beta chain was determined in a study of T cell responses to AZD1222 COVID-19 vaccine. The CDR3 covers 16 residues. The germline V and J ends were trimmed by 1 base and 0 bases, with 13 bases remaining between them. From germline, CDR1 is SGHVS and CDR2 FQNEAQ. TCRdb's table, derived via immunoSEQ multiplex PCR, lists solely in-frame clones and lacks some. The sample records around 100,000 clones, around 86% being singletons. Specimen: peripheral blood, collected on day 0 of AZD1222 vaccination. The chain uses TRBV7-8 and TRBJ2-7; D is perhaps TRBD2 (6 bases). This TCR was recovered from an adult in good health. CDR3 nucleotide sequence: TGTGCCAGCAGCTTAGGGAGGCGGGACTTCTCCTACGAGCAGTACTTC. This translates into CASSLGRRDFSYEQYF.